The 13 T cell receptor beta chains presented below share a single source sample, sequenced in a study of neurological immune-mediated disorders. Via MiXCR, TCRdb re-called the 5' RACE reads, giving one row per CDR3 protein. The table records some 87,000 distinct CDR3 sequences, around 14% of them present only once. Regarding time point: longitudinal time-point 2. Sequences were obtained from PBMCs. The receptors derive from a female donor with HTLV-1-associated myelopathy (HAM/TSP).

In its sample, this clonotype was seen many times. The chain combines TRBV5-1 with TRBJ2-7, with unresolved D. V shed 3 bases and J shed 0 bases, with 10 bases lying between them. From germline, CDR1 is SGHRS and CDR2 YFSETQ. The CDR3 has 14 residues. The CDR3 sequence: CASSSNSNSYEQYF. CDR3 bases: TGCGCCAGCAGCTCCAATTCGAACTCCTACGAGCAGTACTTC.

This clonotype was counted many times. The chain links TRBV9 to TRBJ2-2; tentatively, D is TRBD1 (5 bases). The CDR3 consists of 16 residues. V lost 0 bases to trimming and J lost 1 base, with 10 bases between them. CDR1 SGDLS and CDR2 YYNGEE come from the germline V gene. CDR3 in amino acids: CASSVGQIKNTGELFF. The CDR3 DNA reads TGTGCCAGCAGCGTAGGACAGATTAAGAACACCGGGGAGCTGTTTTTT.

This clonotype was counted many times. This chain uses TRBV20-1 with TRBJ1-1; 7 bases line up with TRBD1. CDR1 and CDR2 from the germline V gene are DFQATT and SNEGSKA (reference sequence). The CDR3 is 12 residues long. Trimming removed 3 bases from V and 3 bases from J; junction bases left unmatched: 1. CDR3 nucleotides: TGCAGTGCTAGTGACAGGGACACTGAAGCTTTCTTT. Translation gives CSASDRDTEAFF.

Ten or more counts support this clonotype. The chain employs TRBV20-1 and TRBJ2-3, with 10 bases matching TRBD2. The CDR3 is made up of 16 amino acids. V shed 0 bases and J 6 bases; nucleotides not matched to a gene: 9. Germline V gives CDR1 DFQATT, CDR2 SNEGSKA (reference sequence). CDR3 in amino acids: CSARDHLAGEGDTQYF. The CDR3 nucleotides read TGCAGTGCTAGAGATCACCTAGCGGGAGAGGGTGATACGCAGTATTTT.

This clonotype was recorded many times. V gene TRBV5-1 combines with J gene TRBJ2-5; D remains unclear. CDR1 is SGHRS, CDR2 YFSETQ, per germline. There are 12 residues in the CDR3. V shed 5 bases and J shed 5 bases, with 10 bases lying between them. The CDR3 spells CASRGQAETQYF. CDR3 DNA sequence: TGCGCCAGCAGAGGGCAGGCGGAGACCCAGTACTTC.

Ten or more counts support this clonotype. This rearrangement joins TRBV7-9 to TRBJ2-7, with D perhaps TRBD1 (6 bases). Germline V gene data show CDR1 as SEHNR and CDR2 as FQNEAQ (reference sequence). Trimming pared 5 bases from V and 9 bases from J, leaving 26 bases between. The CDR3 runs 16 residues. CDR3 in DNA: TGTGCCAGCAGCCGGGAAGGACAGTCCTTCCTCATAGGGCAGTACTTC. This gives the protein CASSREGQSFLIGQYF.

This clonotype was seen at least ten times. V gene TRBV20-1 combines with J gene TRBJ2-5, with 7 positions matching TRBD1. Trimming at V came to 4 bases and at J to 2 bases, leaving 4 bases not matched to a gene. CDR3 length: 13 residues. CDR1 and CDR2 from the germline V gene are DFQATT and SNEGSKA (reference sequence). The CDR3 DNA reads TGCAGTGCTAACGGGGACAGACAAGAGACCCAGTACTTC. Amino acid sequence: CSANGDRQETQYF.

On this clonotype: Germline is not matched at one junction end, which may reflect a read error. The chain recombines TRBV28 with TRBJ2-2; either TRBD1 or TRBD2 may fit D (5 bases each). The CDR3 consists of 14 residues. Germline assignment: CDR1 MDHEN and CDR2 SYDVKM. Here the CDR3 reads CASGPGTNTGEPFF. CDR3 nucleotides: TGTGCCAGCGGCCCAGGGACGAACACCGGGGAGCCGTTTTTT.

This clonotype was observed at least ten times. This sequence joins TRBV5-4 and TRBJ1-3; D gene ambiguous. With 7 bases removed from V and 3 bases from J, the gap between germline ends came to 8 bases. The CDR3 contains 12 residues. CDR1 is SGHNT and CDR2 is YYREEE in the germline V gene (reference sequence). The CDR3 DNA is TGTGCCAGCGGCAGGAGTGGAAACACCATATATTTT. This encodes CASGRSGNTIYF. Combining the CDR3 with reference TRBV5-4 and TRBJ1-3 gives the whole variable domain ETGVTQSPTHLIKTRGQQVTLRCSSQSGHNTVSWYQQALGQGPQFIFQYYREEENGRGNFPPRFSGLQFPNYSSELNVNALELDDSALYLCASGRSGNTIYFGEGSWLTVV.

This clonotype showed up many times. This rearrangement joins TRBV27 to TRBJ1-4; D is ambiguous. Germline V gene data show CDR1 as MNHEY and CDR2 as SMNVEV (reference sequence). This CDR3 contains 15 residues. V shed 2 bases and J shed 8 bases, with 15 bases lying between them. CDR3 region: CASSLGMAAREKLFF. As DNA, the CDR3 is TGTGCCAGCAGTTTAGGAATGGCAGCACGAGAAAAACTGTTTTTT.

This clonotype was detected ten times or more. The chain recombines TRBV6-5 with TRBJ2-1; D is perhaps TRBD1 or TRBD2 (7 bases each). The germline gives CDR1 MNHEY, CDR2 SVGAGI. CDR3 length equals 15 residues. V lost 0 bases to trimming and J lost 8 bases, with 14 bases between them. CDR3 residues: CASSYSRGGADEQFF. The CDR3 coding sequence is TGTGCCAGCAGTTACTCCAGGGGGGGGGCGGATGAGCAGTTCTTC.

This clonotype was recorded at least ten times. V and J are TRBV28 and TRBJ1-2, with D perhaps matching TRBD1 (5 bases). CDR3 length: 11 amino acids. V was pared by 6 bases and J by 8 bases, with 10 bases between. In germline, CDR1 is MDHEN, CDR2 SYDVKM. In DNA form, the CDR3 reads TGTGCCAGCAGCCCCAGGGTCGGCTACACCTTC. Protein sequence: CASSPRVGYTF.

This clonotype came up many times. The chain combines TRBV20-1 with TRBJ1-4; no clear D. CDR1 DFQATT and CDR2 SNEGSKA come from the germline V gene (reference sequence). The CDR3 totals 15 residues. V lost 0 bases, J lost 7 bases, and 15 bases lay in between. The CDR3 nucleotides are TGCAGTGCTAGAGATATTAGAGGGCAAAGTGAAAAACTGTTTTTT. It specifies CSARDIRGQSEKLFF.